These T cell receptor beta chains were read from a single sample in a study of beta chain features in type 1 diabetes. Using immunoSEQ multiplex PCR, the repertoire was profiled, and TCRdb retains in-frame clones only, with some absent. Among under 300,000 clones, about 26% were seen once, and the ten largest hold 4%. The sequenced material came from central memory CD4+ T cells from blood. The origin of the receptors is a man aged 25-45 years in good health. Both conserved end residues are part of each CDR3. Some rows have no size entry. The others give once, few or many, or a class for an expanded clone.

v_gene	abundance	j_gene	CDR3aa
TRBV5-1	NA	TRBJ2-5	CASSLHTGIRETQYF
TRBV5-6	few	TRBJ2-5	CASSFGTPGQETQYF
TRBV7-9	NA	TRBJ2-1	CASSLALGVHEQFF
TRBV6-1	NA	TRBJ2-5	CAITGGKETQYF
TRBV9	NA	TRBJ1-1	CASSVQGNTEAFF
TRBV7-6	NA	NA	CASSPGFPGYPSYEQYF
TRBV27	many	TRBJ1-1	CASYASAGTEAFF
TRBV4-3	NA	TRBJ2-7	CASSQDSSGSPYEQYF
TRBV9	few	TRBJ2-1	CASSVKISGRGNEQFF
TRBV2	NA	TRBJ1-2	CASSGDRGRVTYGYTF
TRBV5-4	few	TRBJ2-6	CASRSTGAGANVLTF
TRBV5-1	NA	TRBJ2-7	CASSLPGAYEQYF
TRBV28	many	TRBJ2-1	CASSSIGLADSYNEQFF
TRBV6-5	few	TRBJ2-7	CASSSAGFSYEQYF
TRBV9	NA	TRBJ1-5	CASSLKEGQPQHF
TRBV30	few	TRBJ1-1	CAWSVQGEVEAFF
TRBV28	NA	TRBJ2-7	CASSLGRGHTYEQYF
TRBV28	few	TRBJ1-2	CASSLRNYGYTF
TRBV20-1	NA	TRBJ1-6	CSARREALHF
TRBV23-1	NA	TRBJ2-5	CASSPGLAGAETQYF
TRBV5-1	few	TRBJ2-1	CASSLLAGPNNEQFF
TRBV19	NA	TRBJ1-1	CASSIALVLNTEAFF
TRBV10-3	NA	TRBJ2-3	CAISVALATDTQYF
TRBV10-3	NA	TRBJ2-2	CAISEGGQGLNTGELFF
TRBV10-3	NA	TRBJ2-7	CAINSDISYEQYF
TRBV29-1	few	TRBJ2-2	CSVRARNTGELFF
TRBV9	few	TRBJ2-7	CASSPRGVGYEQYF
TRBV2	NA	TRBJ2-1	CASTVRDRLGNEQFF
TRBV7-2	NA	TRBJ1-3	CASSPRAGNTIYF
TRBV28	few	TRBJ2-7	CASRGQGSSYEQYF
TRBV30	NA	TRBJ1-1	CAWRQDAEAFF
TRBV2	NA	TRBJ2-3	CASAETSRDTQYF
TRBV29-1	NA	TRBJ2-7	CSVQARSSYEQYF
TRBV30	few	TRBJ1-1	CAWSTSRGRAEAFF
TRBV5-1	NA	TRBJ2-1	CASSHILSGRNNEQFF
TRBV30	few	TRBJ2-7	CAWSVWGYEQYF
TRBV27	NA	TRBJ2-1	CASSPAGRGTYNEQFF
TRBV4-1	few	TRBJ2-2	CASSLTKSGELFF
TRBV5-1	NA	TRBJ1-2	CASSLGGTMQAF